Included here is one TCR beta chain sequence, with context. Looked up from germline, CDR1 is SGHRS and CDR2 is YFSETQ. The CDR3 totals 14 residues. With 7 bases clipped from V and 1 base from J, the junction kept 7 bases outside the gene matches. This sample was taken from a study of cytomegalovirus exposure and HLA in healthy donors. Amplification used 60 Vbeta primers and 13 Jbeta primers. Produced via immunoSEQ multiplex PCR; TCRdb's table is partial and in-frame only. The sample consists of under 100,000 clones, about 78% of them appearing once. The sample comprised PBMCs. This sequence was found in a man between 18 and 35 years old in good health and CMV-seropositive. This chain joins TRBV5-1 and TRBJ1-1, with 7 nucleotides matching TRBD1. This chain's CDR3 is CASPTGLGNTEAFF. CDR3 in DNA: TGCGCCAGCCCGACAGGGCTTGGGAACACTGAAGCTTTCTTT.